A single sample gave rise to the 24 T cell receptor beta chains below, sequenced in a study of CD8 T cells in ankylosing spondylitis. No cognate antigen is known for these TCRs. One entry per CDR3 protein results from TCRdb running MiXCR on the 5' RACE reads. The sample contains fewer than 750,000 distinct CDR3 sequences, around 20% of which appear only once. Points from the study as a whole: A TCR beta motif made of about eight highly homologous variants seemed typical of ankylosing spondylitis blood.

Sequencing input: blood, either unsorted or a sorted T cell fraction (not recorded which). Every receptor here comes from a male donor with ankylosing spondylitis.

This clonotype has more than one count but fewer than ten. The chain carries TRBV20-1 and TRBJ2-4, with D perhaps matching TRBD2 (6 bases). Deletions cut 5 bases from V and 7 bases from J, with 21 bases between. Looked up from germline, CDR1 is DFQATT and CDR2 is SNEGSKA (reference sequence). The CDR3 contains 15 residues. The CDR3 region is CSAPPVGGGSNIQYF. For the CDR3, the DNA is TGCAGTGCTCCGCCTGTGGGAGGTGGATCTAACATTCAGTACTTC.

This clonotype was counted a single time. V gene TRBV12-3 or TRBV12-4 combines with J gene TRBJ2-3, with 8 positions matching TRBD1. With V trimmed by 4 bases and J by 5 bases, 14 bases remained unmatched. The CDR3 contains 17 residues. This CDR3 is CASSSNPSGGPGDTQYF. CDR3 nucleotide sequence: TGTGCCAGCAGTTCGAATCCCTCAGGGGGCCCTGGAGATACGCAGTATTTT.

The chain is built from TRBV20-1 and TRBJ1-5; perhaps TRBD1 as D (5 bases). Looked up from germline, CDR1 is DFQATT and CDR2 is SNEGSKA (reference sequence). Trimming took off 0 bases at V and 2 bases at J, with 20 bases between the two ends. The CDR3 is 18 residues long. In DNA, the CDR3 is TGCAGTGCTAGAGATCGGGGGAAAGGGGTGGAGGGCAATCAGCCCCAGCATTTT. Amino acids: CSARDRGKGVEGNQPQHF.

The table lists this clonotype with a few counts. J is TRBJ2-7 and V is TRBV13; D call uncertain. V shed 0 bases and J shed 2 bases, with 8 bases lying between them. The CDR3 totals 14 residues. Germline values: CDR1 PRHDT, CDR2 FYEKMQ (reference sequence). The CDR3 protein is CASSLGTRPYEQYF. CDR3 coding DNA: TGTGCCAGCAGCTTAGGCACCAGACCCTACGAGCAGTACTTC.

This clonotype was counted only a few times. The chain employs TRBV6-5 and TRBJ2-3; maybe TRBD1 (5 bases). The CDR3 is made up of 12 amino acids. The V end lost 6 bases, the J end lost 3 bases, and 7 bases lay between the germline ends. Germline V gene sequence: CDR1 MNHEY, CDR2 SVGAGI. This CDR3 is CASRDTTDTQYF. The CDR3 bases are TGTGCCAGCAGGGACACTACAGATACGCAGTATTTT.

The V and J genes are TRBV12-3 or TRBV12-4 and TRBJ1-6, with unresolved D. V lost 4 bases to trimming and J lost 10 bases, with 8 bases between them. The CDR3 runs 12 residues. CDR3 sequence reads: CASSSVSSPLHF. The DNA of the CDR3 is TGTGCCAGCAGTTCCGTCAGCTCACCCCTCCACTTT.

This clonotype was seen only once. This chain links TRBV20-1 with TRBJ2-7; either TRBD1 or TRBD2 may fit D (5 bases each). Deletions cut 0 bases from V and 0 bases from J, with 12 bases between. The CDR3 length is 15 residues. Germline CDR1 and CDR2: DFQATT and SNEGSKA (reference sequence). Written as DNA, the CDR3 is TGCAGTGCTAGAGATGGGGCAGGGAGCTCCTACGAGCAGTACTTC. Amino acids: CSARDGAGSSYEQYF.

Only a few counts were recorded for this clonotype. J is TRBJ2-1 and V is TRBV20-1, with TRBD2 matching 9 bases. Per the germline V gene, CDR1 is DFQATT and CDR2 is SNEGSKA (reference sequence). The trim removed 5 bases at V and 4 bases at J, leaving 9 bases unmatched. The CDR3 is 15 amino acids. CDR3 DNA sequence: TGCAGTGCTCGCCCGACTAGCGGAGCTTACAATGAGCAGTTCTTC. Amino acid sequence: CSARPTSGAYNEQFF.

The rearrangement joins TRBV5-5 to TRBJ1-1; D call uncertain. The germline V gene encodes CDR1 SGHKS and CDR2 YYEKEE (reference sequence). The CDR3 totals 16 residues. Deletions cut 4 bases from V and 1 base from J, with 17 bases between. CDR3 loop: CASSPDTTPGNTEAFF. The DNA of the CDR3 is TGTGCCAGCAGCCCCGACACTACCCCGGGGAACACTGAAGCTTTCTTT.

The chain uses TRBV25-1 and TRBJ2-5; no clear D. Germline-derived CDR1 and CDR2 are MGHDK and SYGVNS. V was clipped by 3 bases and J by 1 base, with 9 bases between them. The CDR3 runs 14 residues. The CDR3 spells CASSDDGFQETQYF. In nucleotides, the CDR3 is TGTGCCAGCAGTGATGACGGGTTCCAAGAGACCCAGTACTTC.

The chain joins TRBV10-3 to TRBJ2-3; no reliable D call. V lost 6 bases and J 0 bases, leaving 10 bases between the germline ends. The CDR3 is 14 residues long. The germline V gene has CDR1 ENHRY and CDR2 SYGVKD. As DNA, the CDR3 is TGTGCCATCAGGATGGCTTCTAGCACAGATACGCAGTATTTT. Its protein product is CAIRMASSTDTQYF.

V gene TRBV12-3 or TRBV12-4 combines with J gene TRBJ1-3; D is uncertain. The CDR3 has 12 amino acids. The germline V and J ends were trimmed by 7 bases and 7 bases, with 11 bases remaining between them. CDR3 DNA: TGTGCCAGCACCACTCGTGGGAACACCATATATTTT. Protein: CASTTRGNTIYF.

The chain employs TRBV27 and TRBJ2-3; TRBD1 aligns across 7 bases. The V segment lost 10 bases and the J segment 1 base; nucleotides outside the gene matches: 17. In germline, CDR1 is MNHEY, CDR2 SMNVEV (reference sequence). The CDR3 runs to 17 residues. The CDR3 nucleotides read TGTGCCACCAACCCCAGGACAGGCACGGGTGGCACAGATACGCAGTATTTT. Amino acids: CATNPRTGTGGTDTQYF.

This sequence joins TRBV5-1 and TRBJ1-2; possible D gene TRBD1, 5 bases. In germline, CDR1 is SGHRS, CDR2 YFSETQ. V lost 1 base and J 6 bases, leaving 10 bases between the germline ends. This CDR3 has 13 residues. CDR3 sequence (DNA): TGCGCCAGCAGCTTGATGCAGGGAAATGGCTACACCTTC. It encodes CASSLMQGNGYTF.

The rearrangement links TRBV7-9 to TRBJ1-2; no clear D. V dropped 0 bases and J dropped 3 bases, with 11 bases sitting between them. Germline-derived CDR1 and CDR2 are SEHNR and FQNEAQ (reference sequence). This CDR3 comprises 15 residues. The CDR3 DNA is TGTGCCAGCAGCTTAGCTTGGGCACCGCACTATGGCTACACCTTC. Translation: CASSLAWAPHYGYTF.

This clonotype showed up just a few times. This rearrangement joins TRBV7-8 to TRBJ2-1; no definite D call. CDR1 and CDR2 (germline): SGHVS, FQNEAQ. The length of the CDR3 is 13 residues. V shed 4 bases and J shed 9 bases, with 13 bases lying between them. The CDR3 DNA sequence: TGTGCCAGCAGCTCCCCCTTCATCGGTGAGCAGTTCTTC. Amino acid sequence: CASSSPFIGEQFF.

V and J are TRBV4-1 and TRBJ2-5; 8 bases match TRBD1. CDR3 length equals 16 residues. Germline values: CDR1 MGHRA, CDR2 YSYEKL. Unmatched junction bases numbered 10, after V lost 2 bases and J lost 5 bases. The CDR3 bases are TGCGCCAGCAGCCAATCTGCAGGGGGCTTTGGGGAGACCCAGTACTTC. It yields the protein CASSQSAGGFGETQYF.

This clonotype was recorded a few times. The chain is built from TRBV12-3 or TRBV12-4 and TRBJ2-3; unclear D gene. The V gene lost 5 bases and the J gene lost 2 bases, with 11 bases spanning the gap. The length of the CDR3 is 14 residues. In DNA, the CDR3 is TGTGCCAGCAGTCAGACGGGCCCCACAGATACGCAGTATTTT. This sequence encodes CASSQTGPTDTQYF.

The genes are TRBV6-5 and TRBJ1-2, with 7 bases that match TRBD1. The CDR3 contains 14 residues. CDR1 is MNHEY and CDR2 is SVGAGI in the germline V gene. The junction had 9 bases not matched to a gene; V was cut back by 3 bases and J by 8 bases. The DNA of the CDR3 is TGTGCCAGCAGTTATCAAGACAGGGCAGACGGCTACACCTTC. It codes for CASSYQDRADGYTF.

V and J are TRBV18 and TRBJ2-5; the D gene could be TRBD1 or TRBD2 (5 bases each). CDR1 is KGHSH, CDR2 LQKENI, per germline. The CDR3 length is 16 residues. V was trimmed by 4 bases and J by 1 base, leaving 16 bases between them. The CDR3 spells CASSQVPRGSQETQYF. The CDR3, as DNA: TGTGCCAGCTCACAAGTGCCGAGGGGATCCCAAGAGACCCAGTACTTC. Drawing the rest from reference TRBV18 and TRBJ2-5, the complete variable domain is NAGVMQNPRHLVRRRGQEARLRCSPMKGHSHVYWYRQLPEEGLKFMVYLQKENIIDESGMPKERFSAEFPKEGPSILRIQQVVRGDSAAYFCASSQVPRGSQETQYFGPGTRLLVL.

The chain uses TRBV3-1 and TRBJ2-2, with D unclear. The CDR3 is 13 residues long. Germline CDR1 is LGHDT and CDR2 is YNNKEL (reference sequence). Trimming cost V 5 bases and J 5 bases, with 9 bases left between them. CDR3 loop: CASSDPLTGELFF. The DNA of the CDR3 is TGTGCCAGCAGCGACCCGTTGACCGGGGAGCTGTTTTTT.

This chain uses TRBV10-3 with TRBJ1-1, with D possibly matching TRBD1 (6 bases). CDR1 ENHRY and CDR2 SYGVKD come from the germline V gene. This CDR3 spans 13 amino acids. Deletions cut 6 bases from V and 3 bases from J, with 11 bases between. CDR3 sequence: CAISPGTYTEAFF. The CDR3 DNA reads as TGTGCCATCAGCCCCGGGACATACACTGAAGCTTTCTTT.

There are many counts of this clonotype. The chain combines TRBV29-1 with TRBJ2-5; 9 bases line up with TRBD1. Germline CDR1 and CDR2: SQVTM and ANQGSEA. The CDR3 consists of 13 residues. J was trimmed by 5 bases and V by 6 bases; bases with no gene match: 7. As DNA, the CDR3 is TGCAGCGTAGAACAGGGGGCCGGGGAGACCCAGTACTTC. Its protein product is CSVEQGAGETQYF.

This clonotype was detected a few times. The chain recombines TRBV5-1 with TRBJ1-2; 8 bases agree with TRBD1. Per the germline V gene, CDR1 is SGHRS and CDR2 is YFSETQ. The V and J ends lost 4 bases and 1 base, in that order; junction bases with no gene match: 6. The CDR3 runs 15 residues. The CDR3 loop reads CASSPWGQDNYGYTF. CDR3 nucleotide sequence: TGCGCCAGCAGCCCCTGGGGACAGGATAACTATGGCTACACCTTC.